Listed below are T cell receptor beta chains from one sample, sequenced in a study of cytomegalovirus exposure and HLA in healthy donors. TCRdb's table, derived via immunoSEQ multiplex PCR, lists solely in-frame clones and lacks some. The sample shows 150,000 to 200,000 clones, around 85% of them seen only once. The sequenced sample consisted of PBMCs. Receptors were obtained from a boy aged 2 to 10 in good health and CMV-seronegative. Both conserved end residues are part of each CDR3. Only part of the rows carry a size: once, few, many, or a class if the clone is expanded.

clone_size,j_call,v_call,cdr3_aa
.,TRBJ1-6,TRBV29-1,CSDLDRLDYNSPLHF
few,TRBJ1-1,TRBV19,CASSPGLVEAFF
.,TRBJ2-3,TRBV28,CATKQGEGANTQYF
.,.,TRBV7-8,CASGPGQGYEQYF
.,TRBJ2-7,TRBV27,CASSYLAGTYEQYF
.,TRBJ2-7,TRBV5-1,CASSFGLAGAQAYEQYF
.,TRBJ2-7,TRBV28,CASRGWGQGVFNEQYF
.,TRBJ2-1,TRBV9,CASSPTGYTYNEQFF
.,TRBJ1-2,TRBV6-1,CASSVLIGDSGHYGYTF
.,TRBJ2-7,TRBV12-2,CASRLGTGFETYRNEQYF
.,TRBJ1-1,TRBV14,CASITLTGGYEAFF
.,TRBJ1-4,TRBV28,CASSLFVGSNEKLFF
once,TRBJ2-7,TRBV6-5,CASKALADTYEQYF
.,TRBJ1-5,TRBV5-6,CASSSDRGDQPQHF
.,TRBJ2-2,TRBV7-6,CASSKPGLAGGNTGELFF
.,TRBJ1-2,TRBV25-1,CASSETGHGYTF
.,TRBJ1-1,TRBV6-6,CASSSSRGERAEAFF
.,TRBJ2-5,TRBV5-5,CASSFASAQETQYF
few,TRBJ2-7,TRBV16,CASSHGGSSYEQYF
.,TRBJ2-2,TRBV19,CASSAQLGLAVTGELFF
once,TRBJ1-1,TRBV10-3,CATGQKLNTEAFF
once,TRBJ2-7,TRBV10-3,CAISARTSGGSYEQYF
few,TRBJ1-4,TRBV11-3,CASSDRGYEKLFF
few,TRBJ1-1,TRBV6-1,CASSESDGSLVAFF